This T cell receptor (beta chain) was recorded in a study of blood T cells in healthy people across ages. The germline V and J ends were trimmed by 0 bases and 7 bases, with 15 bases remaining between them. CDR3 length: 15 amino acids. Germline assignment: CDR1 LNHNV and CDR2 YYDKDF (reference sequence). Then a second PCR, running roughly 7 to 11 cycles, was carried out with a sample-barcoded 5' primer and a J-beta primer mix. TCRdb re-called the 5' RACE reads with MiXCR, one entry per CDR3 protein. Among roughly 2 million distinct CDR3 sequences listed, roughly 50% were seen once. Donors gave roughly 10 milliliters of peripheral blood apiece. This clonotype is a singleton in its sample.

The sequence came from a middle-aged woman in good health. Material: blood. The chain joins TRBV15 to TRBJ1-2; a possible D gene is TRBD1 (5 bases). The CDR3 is CATSRDGEGSGGYTF. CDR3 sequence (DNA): TGTGCCACCAGCAGAGATGGGGAGGGGAGTGGTGGCTACACCTTC.